This is a list of T cell receptor beta chains from one sample in a study of beta chain features in type 1 diabetes. Generated by immunoSEQ multiplex PCR, the TCRdb table keeps only in-frame clones and is missing some. The sample shows some 330,000 clones, about 10% of them seen only once. The sample taken for sequencing was naive CD4+ T cells from blood. These receptors originate from a woman aged 25 to 39 in good health. Each CDR3 is given with its conserved first and last residue. A D gene is named only where the DNA matches it firmly. The listing skips clone size in some rows; elsewhere it reads once, few, many or a size class.

DNA	CDR3	length	V	J	D	size
TGTGCCAGCTCACCCGAGAGCTTCGAGCAGTACTTC	CASSPESFEQYF	12	TRBV18	TRBJ2-7	-	few
TGTGCCAGCAGCCCACAGGAGGGGTCAGGCTACACCTTC	CASSPQEGSGYTF	13	TRBV11-1	TRBJ1-2	-	once
TGTGCCAGCAGGCCGGGACAGGGGGTCGGGGAGCTGTTTTTT	CASRPGQGVGELFF	14	TRBV6-6	TRBJ2-2	TRBD1	few
TGTGCCAGCAGCTTGGAGGCTAGCGGGAGACCAGATACGCAGTATTTT	CASSLEASGRPDTQYF	16	TRBV5-4	TRBJ2-3	TRBD2	-
TGTGCCAGCAGCTTGGGGACTAGCGGGAGGGCCCGAGAGACCCAGTACTTC	CASSLGTSGRARETQYF	17	TRBV5-4	TRBJ2-5	TRBD2	-
TGCAGCGCTGACCCCTACAGCGGACTAGCGGGAGGGAATGAGCAGTTCTTC	CSADPYSGLAGGNEQFF	17	TRBV29-1	TRBJ2-1	TRBD2	-
TGTGCCAGCAGCATGGACAGGGGAGGCAATCAGCCCCAGCATTTT	CASSMDRGGNQPQHF	15	TRBV9	TRBJ1-5	TRBD1	-
TGTGCCAGCAGCCCTAGAGACTGGGCTGAAGCTTTCTTT	CASSPRDWAEAFF	13	TRBV7-9	TRBJ1-1	-	-
TGTGCCAGCAGCTTAGCGGGGACAGCTAACTATGGCTACACCTTC	CASSLAGTANYGYTF	15	TRBV7-9	TRBJ1-2	TRBD1	-
TGTGCCAGCAGCTTCAGGGCACGAAATGAAAAACTGTTTTTT	CASSFRARNEKLFF	14	TRBV5-4	TRBJ1-4	-	-
TGTGCCACCAGCAGAGCCCCGGGGGGGGAGCTGTTTTTT	CATSRAPGGELFF	13	TRBV15	TRBJ2-2	-	-
TGTGCCTGGAGTGCTGACTCCTCCTACGAGCAGTACTTC	CAWSADSSYEQYF	13	TRBV30	TRBJ2-7	-	-
TGCAGCATTGCGACAACGCAGGGTGATACGCAGTATTTT	CSIATTQGDTQYF	13	TRBV29-1	TRBJ2-3	-	-
TGTGCCAGCCAACCTGGGCAGGGAGGGACCCAGTACTTC	CASQPGQGGTQYF	13	TRBV25-1	TRBJ2-5	-	few
TGTGCCACCAGCAGAGACCAGCGGAATCAGCCCCAGCATTTT	CATSRDQRNQPQHF	14	TRBV15	TRBJ1-5	-	few
TGTGCCAGCAGGGATACAGGGGACGGCTACACCTTC	CASRDTGDGYTF	12	TRBV25-1	TRBJ1-2	TRBD1	-
TGTGCCTGGAGTCCAGGGGGCGCATTAGACGGCTACACCTTC	CAWSPGGALDGYTF	14	TRBV30	TRBJ1-2	TRBD1	-
TGTGCCAGCAGCCAAGGGTGGACAGTCCAAGAGACCCAGTACTTC	CASSQGWTVQETQYF	15	TRBV4-2	TRBJ2-5	-	few
TGTGCCAGCAGCCCGACAGGGAAGAACACCATATATTTT	CASSPTGKNTIYF	13	TRBV7-9	TRBJ1-3	TRBD1	-
TGTGCCAGCAGCGGGGGGAGTAATCGGGACGAGCAGTACTTC	CASSGGSNRDEQYF	14	TRBV5-4	TRBJ2-7	-	-
TGTGCCAGCAGCGTTACGACAGCAGATAATGAAAAACTGTTTTTT	CASSVTTADNEKLFF	15	TRBV11-1	TRBJ1-4	-	few
TGCGCCAGCAGCCAAGATGTCCTAGCGGGGGGCACAGATACGCAGTATTTT	CASSQDVLAGGTDTQYF	17	TRBV4-3	TRBJ2-3	TRBD2	few
TGTGCCAGCAGTGAAAAGGGGGCCCCAGATACGCAGTATTTT	CASSEKGAPDTQYF	14	TRBV6-4	TRBJ2-3	TRBD1	few
TGTGCCAGCTCACCGGCAGGGGAACCCTACGAGCAGTACTTC	CASSPAGEPYEQYF	14	TRBV18	TRBJ2-7	-	few
TGTGCCAGCAGTGTGCTGGCGACAGGGGGCTCCTCAGATACGCAGTATTTT	CASSVLATGGSSDTQYF	17	TRBV25-1	TRBJ2-3	TRBD1	-
TGTGCCAGCAGCTATTGGGGCCTAGCGGGTAACAATGAGCAGTTCTTC	CASSYWGLAGNNEQFF	16	TRBV5-4	TRBJ2-1	TRBD2	-
TGTGCCACGGGGGGGGGCTCCTACAATGAGCAGTTCTTC	CATGGGSYNEQFF	13	TRBV5-4	TRBJ2-1	TRBD2	-
TGTGCCAGCAGTTACTCGGCCAGGGGTACAAACACCATATATTTT	CASSYSARGTNTIYF	15	TRBV6-5	TRBJ1-3	-	-
TGTGCCAGCTCGCGGACTAGCGGGAGTTACGAGCAGTACTTC	CASSRTSGSYEQYF	14	TRBV18	TRBJ2-7	TRBD2	-
TGCGCCAGCAGCCAAGCCGGACAGGGCGATCAGCCCCAGCATTTT	CASSQAGQGDQPQHF	15	TRBV4-1	TRBJ1-5	TRBD1	-
TGCGCCAGCAGCTTTAGCGGGGTTACCTACGAGCAGTACTTC	CASSFSGVTYEQYF	14	TRBV5-1	TRBJ2-7	TRBD2	-
TGTGCCACCGTCCAGTCCTACGAGCAGTACTTC	CATVQSYEQYF	11	TRBV28	TRBJ2-7	-	few
TGTGCCAGCAGCTTTCCTTATTCGAGGAACACTGAAGCTTTCTTT	CASSFPYSRNTEAFF	15	TRBV7-6	TRBJ1-1	-	-
TGTGCCAGCAAGGGACTAGAGGGCCAGTTCTTC	CASKGLEGQFF	11	TRBV28	TRBJ2-1	TRBD2	-
TGTGCCAGCTCACCACGGACAGGGGGGGGGTTGACTGAAGCTTTCTTT	CASSPRTGGGLTEAFF	16	TRBV18	TRBJ1-1	TRBD1	-
TGTGCCAGCAGTCTGGGACAGGGGGACCTGGATACGCAGTATTTT	CASSLGQGDLDTQYF	15	TRBV28	TRBJ2-3	TRBD1	-
TGTGCCAGCACCTATTCGGAGGTTAACAATGAGCAGTTCTTC	CASTYSEVNNEQFF	14	TRBV11-2	TRBJ2-1	-	-
TGCGCCAGCAGCCAAGATCCGGGGGGCCAGACGGAGGAGACCCAGTACTTC	CASSQDPGGQTEETQYF	17	TRBV4-3	TRBJ2-5	-	few
TGTGCCACCGGTGCTAACTATGGCTACACCTTC	CATGANYGYTF	11	TRBV28	TRBJ1-2	-	-
TGCGCCAGCAGCGACGGATTACTACAGGCGGATGAGCAGTTCTTC	CASSDGLLQADEQFF	15	TRBV5-1	TRBJ2-1	-	few
TGTGCCAGCAGTTCCGGCGGAGCGGACCGATACGAGCAGTACTTC	CASSSGGADRYEQYF	15	TRBV28	TRBJ2-7	-	few
TGTGCCAGCAGCTTTCTCGGTTCGGGGAAACAGGGCTACGAGCAGTACTTC	CASSFLGSGKQGYEQYF	17	TRBV7-9	TRBJ2-7	-	-
TGCGCAGGGGCCGGGGCCAACGTCCTGACTTTC	CAGAGANVLTF	11	TRBV6-5	TRBJ2-6	-	few
TGCAGCCTTGCTCGCGGGGGATACAATGAGCAGTTCTTC	CSLARGGYNEQFF	13	TRBV29-1	TRBJ2-1	TRBD2	few
TGTGCCAGCACTCGGACGGGAAGCAATCAGCCCCAGCATTTT	CASTRTGSNQPQHF	14	TRBV2	TRBJ1-5	-	-
TGTGCCAGCGCGGGACAGGGAGTCCTGACTTTC	CASAGQGVLTF	11	TRBV28	TRBJ2-6	TRBD1	few
TGTGCCAGCAGCTTAGGGGCAAGGCAGTTCTTC	CASSLGARQFF	11	TRBV7-9	TRBJ2-1	-	few
TGCGCCAGCAGCTTGGGTCCAGGGCGGGAGACCCAGTACTTC	CASSLGPGRETQYF	14	TRBV5-1	TRBJ2-5	-	few